The present TCR beta chain was sequenced within a study of T cell responses to AZD1222 COVID-19 vaccine. Profiling relied on immunoSEQ multiplex PCR, and the TCRdb table lists in-frame clones only, not all of them. The repertoire holds 210,000 or so clones, with about 92% as singletons. Study results and caveats: Spike-specific TCR breadth and depth went up after people got two AZD1222 doses. Only five or six individuals given AZD1222 were seropositive at baseline. Unmutated variant regions are reportedly targeted by nearly half of spike-specific TCRs. The donor cohort was predominantly white British with a female majority, and clonal diversity may have been underestimated.

On this clone: Its antigen remains unknown.

CDR3 length: 13 amino acids. Germline loops: CDR1 MNHEY, CDR2 SMNVEV (reference sequence). V was clipped by 3 bases and J by 7 bases; unmatched bases: 4. The chain employs TRBV27 and TRBJ1-2, with 8 bases identical to TRBD1. The TCR comes from an adult in good health. This specimen consisted of peripheral blood, obtained on day 0 of MenACWY control vaccination. As DNA, the CDR3 is TGTGCCAGCAGTTTTCTAGACAGGGGTGGCTACACCTTC. This sequence encodes CASSFLDRGGYTF.